This TCR beta chain is from a study of T cell changes during pregnancy in multiple sclerosis. Here immunoSEQ multiplex PCR was the method, and the copy in TCRdb shows in-frame clones only, minus some. The sample has more than 80,000 clones, roughly nine tenths seen once. The length of the CDR3 is 14 residues. The germline V gene has CDR1 SGHRS and CDR2 YFSETQ. V gave up 3 bases and J gave up 4 bases, with 13 bases separating them. This receptor was identified in a female donor in good health, serving as a control in a pregnancy study. Some clones in this sample may be carry-over from other donors' samples. The input for sequencing was PBMCs, taken in the first trimester of pregnancy. J is TRBJ1-2 and V is TRBV5-1, with D perhaps matching TRBD1 (6 bases). DNA for the CDR3: TGCGCCAGCAGCTACAACAGGGAGGGCTATGGCTACACCTTC. This codes for CASSYNREGYGYTF.